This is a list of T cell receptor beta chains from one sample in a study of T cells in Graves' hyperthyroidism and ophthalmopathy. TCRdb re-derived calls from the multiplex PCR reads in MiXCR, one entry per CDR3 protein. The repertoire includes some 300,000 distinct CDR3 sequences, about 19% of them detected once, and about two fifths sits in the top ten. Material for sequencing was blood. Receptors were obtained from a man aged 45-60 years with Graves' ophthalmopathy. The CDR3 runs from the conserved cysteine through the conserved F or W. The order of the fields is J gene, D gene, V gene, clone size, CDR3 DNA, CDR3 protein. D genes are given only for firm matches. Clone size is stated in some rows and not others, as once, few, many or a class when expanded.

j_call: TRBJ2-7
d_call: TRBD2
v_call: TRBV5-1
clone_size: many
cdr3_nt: TGCGCCAGCAGCTTGGGTTTTAGCGGGAGCCGATCTGAGCAGTACTTC
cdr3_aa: CASSLGFSGSRSEQYF

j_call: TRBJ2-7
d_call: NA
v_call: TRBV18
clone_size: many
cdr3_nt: TGTGCCAGCTCACCACTACAGGGTGAGAACGAGCAGTACTTC
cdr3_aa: CASSPLQGENEQYF

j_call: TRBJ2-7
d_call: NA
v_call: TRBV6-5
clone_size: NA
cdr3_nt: TGTGCCAGCAGTTACTCCAGGGGAAAATACGAGCAGTACTTC
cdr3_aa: CASSYSRGKYEQYF

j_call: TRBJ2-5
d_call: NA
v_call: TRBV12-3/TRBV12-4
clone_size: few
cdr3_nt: TGTGCCAGCAGTCCCCCGGGAAATCAAAAGACCCAGTACTTC
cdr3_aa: CASSPPGNQKTQYF

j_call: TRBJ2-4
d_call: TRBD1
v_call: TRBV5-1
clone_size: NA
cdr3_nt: TGCGCCAGCAGCTTGGGGGGACAGGGAATGGACAAAAACATTCAGTACTTC
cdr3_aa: CASSLGGQGMDKNIQYF

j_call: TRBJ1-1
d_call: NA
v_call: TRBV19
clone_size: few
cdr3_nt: TGTGCCAGTAGTATCGTTCGAGGAGCCGAAGCTTTCTTT
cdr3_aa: CASSIVRGAEAFF

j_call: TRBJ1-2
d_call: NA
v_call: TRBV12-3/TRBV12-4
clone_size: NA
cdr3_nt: TGTGCCAGCAGCCCCCGCACCTATGGCTACACCTTC
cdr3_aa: CASSPRTYGYTF

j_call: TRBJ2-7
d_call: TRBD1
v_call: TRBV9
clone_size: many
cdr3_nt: TGTGCCAGCTCAGTAGACAGGGGCTACGAGCAGTACTTC
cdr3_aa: CASSVDRGYEQYF

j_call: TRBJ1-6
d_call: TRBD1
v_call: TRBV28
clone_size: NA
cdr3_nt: TGTGCCAGCAGTCACAGGGCCCCGGGACAGGGGAATTCACCCCTCCACTTT
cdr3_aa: CASSHRAPGQGNSPLHF

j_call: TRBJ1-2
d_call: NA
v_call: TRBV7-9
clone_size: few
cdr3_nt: TGTGCCAGCAGCTTGGATGGTGTTTACTATGGCTACACCTTC
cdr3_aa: CASSLDGVYYGYTF

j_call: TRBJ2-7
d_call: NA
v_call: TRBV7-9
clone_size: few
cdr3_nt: TGTGCCAGCAGCCTCGGATGGCAGGGAACGGAGATATACGAGCAGTACTTC
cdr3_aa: CASSLGWQGTEIYEQYF

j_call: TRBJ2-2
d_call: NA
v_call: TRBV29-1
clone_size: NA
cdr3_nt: TGCAGCGCCAGGGGCGTCGGGGAGCTGTTTTTT
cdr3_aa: CSARGVGELFF

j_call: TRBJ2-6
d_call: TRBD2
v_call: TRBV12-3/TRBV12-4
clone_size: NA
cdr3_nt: TGTGCCAGCAGTCGACGACTAGCGAGAGCCTCTGGGGCCAACGTCCTGACTTTC
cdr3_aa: CASSRRLARASGANVLTF

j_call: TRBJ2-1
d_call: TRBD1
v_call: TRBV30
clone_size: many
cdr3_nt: TGTGCCTGGAGCCAGGACAGGGAGATGTTCTTC
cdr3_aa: CAWSQDREMFF

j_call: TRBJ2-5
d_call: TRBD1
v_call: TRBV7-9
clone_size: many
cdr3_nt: TGTGCCAGCAGCTTCGACAGGGAGCAAGAGACCCAGTACTTC
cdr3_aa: CASSFDREQETQYF

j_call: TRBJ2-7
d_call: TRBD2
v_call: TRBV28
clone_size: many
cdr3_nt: TGTGCCAGCAGTTTCTTCCCAATCAAACTAGCGGGAGATTCCTACGAGCAGTACTTC
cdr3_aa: CASSFFPIKLAGDSYEQYF

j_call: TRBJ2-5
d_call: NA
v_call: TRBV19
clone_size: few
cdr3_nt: TGTGCCAGTAGTATTTCCGTTTGGGAGACCCAGTACTTC
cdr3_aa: CASSISVWETQYF

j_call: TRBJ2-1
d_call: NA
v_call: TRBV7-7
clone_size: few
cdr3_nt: TGTGCTAGCAGCTCGCCCGCAATGGGGGGTGAGCAGTTCTTC
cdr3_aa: CASSSPAMGGEQFF

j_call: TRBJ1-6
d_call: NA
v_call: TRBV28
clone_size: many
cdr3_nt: TGTGCCAGCAGTTTAACAGGATACTCACCCCTCCACTTT
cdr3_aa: CASSLTGYSPLHF

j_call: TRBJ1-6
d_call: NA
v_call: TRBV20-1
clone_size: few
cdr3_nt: TGCAGTGCCATATCGGGGGGAGTAAATTCACCCCTCCACTTT
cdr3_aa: CSAISGGVNSPLHF

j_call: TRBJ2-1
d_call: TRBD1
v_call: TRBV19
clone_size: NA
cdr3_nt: TGTGCCAGTAGTATTGCAGGGGGTTCCTACAATGAGCAGTTCTTC
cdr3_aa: CASSIAGGSYNEQFF

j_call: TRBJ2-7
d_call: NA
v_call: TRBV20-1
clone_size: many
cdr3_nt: TGCAGTGTTCAGGCAGGCAAAACCTACGAGCAGTACTTC
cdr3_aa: CSVQAGKTYEQYF

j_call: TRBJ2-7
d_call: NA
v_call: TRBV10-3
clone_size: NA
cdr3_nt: TGTGCCATCAAAGGAGGAGGGGCCTACGAGCAGTACTTC
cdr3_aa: CAIKGGGAYEQYF

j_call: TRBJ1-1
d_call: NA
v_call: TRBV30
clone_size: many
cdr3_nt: TGTGCCTGGAGGACGCAGGACTTTAACACTGAAGCTTTCTTT
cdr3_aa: CAWRTQDFNTEAFF

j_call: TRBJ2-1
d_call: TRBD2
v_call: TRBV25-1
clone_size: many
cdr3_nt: TGTGCCAGCAGTGAAAACTACGCTGGGACTAGAACCTACAATGAGCAGTTCTTC
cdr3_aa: CASSENYAGTRTYNEQFF

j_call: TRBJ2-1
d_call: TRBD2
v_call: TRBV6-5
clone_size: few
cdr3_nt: TGTGCCAGCAGTTACCGATCTCTAGCGGGAGGGCCAAATGAGCAGTTCTTC
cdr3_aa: CASSYRSLAGGPNEQFF

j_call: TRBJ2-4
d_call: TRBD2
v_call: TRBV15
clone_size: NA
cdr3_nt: TGTGCCACCAGCAAACTAGCGGGAGGGGGAAACATTCAGTACTTC
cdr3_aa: CATSKLAGGGNIQYF

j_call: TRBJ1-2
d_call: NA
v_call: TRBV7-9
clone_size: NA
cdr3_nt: TGTGCCAGCACCCGCCTGGACGAGGGCTATGGCTACACCTTC
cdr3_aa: CASTRLDEGYGYTF

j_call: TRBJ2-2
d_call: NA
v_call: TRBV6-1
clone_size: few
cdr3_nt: TGTGCCAGCAGTGATTTGTCCGGGCTCGGGGAGCTGTTTTTT
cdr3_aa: CASSDLSGLGELFF

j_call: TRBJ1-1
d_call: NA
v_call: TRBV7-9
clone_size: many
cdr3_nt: TGTGCCAGCAGCTTCGGTGAAGCTTTCTTT
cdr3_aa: CASSFGEAFF

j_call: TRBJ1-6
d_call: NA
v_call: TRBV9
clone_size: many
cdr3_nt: TGTGCCAGCAGCGTCCGACAGGATAATTCACCCCTCCACTTT
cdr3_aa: CASSVRQDNSPLHF

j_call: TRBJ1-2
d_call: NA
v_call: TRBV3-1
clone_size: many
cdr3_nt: TGTGCCAGCAGCCAAGGCGTCAGGCAATACTATGGCTACACCTTC
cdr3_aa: CASSQGVRQYYGYTF

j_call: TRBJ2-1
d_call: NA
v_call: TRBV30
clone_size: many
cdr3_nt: TGTGCCTGGAGTGTACCGGGGAGTTGGAATGAGCAGTTCTTC
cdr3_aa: CAWSVPGSWNEQFF

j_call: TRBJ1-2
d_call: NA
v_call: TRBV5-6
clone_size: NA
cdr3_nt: TGTGCCAGCAGCGGTGGACAGGGCTACACCTTC
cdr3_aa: CASSGGQGYTF

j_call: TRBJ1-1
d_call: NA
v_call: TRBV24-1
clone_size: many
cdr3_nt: TGTGCCACCAGTGCTGGGGGGATTACTGAAGCTTTCTTT
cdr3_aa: CATSAGGITEAFF

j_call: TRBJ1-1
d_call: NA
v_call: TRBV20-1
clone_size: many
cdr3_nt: TGCAGTGCTAGATGGACGAACACTGAAGCTTTCTTT
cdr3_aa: CSARWTNTEAFF

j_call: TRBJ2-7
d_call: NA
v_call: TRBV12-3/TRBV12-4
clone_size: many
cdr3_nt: TGTGCCAGCAGCCAGGGACCTGGCGAGCAGTACTTC
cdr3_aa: CASSQGPGEQYF

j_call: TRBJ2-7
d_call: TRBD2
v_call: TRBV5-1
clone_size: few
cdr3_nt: TGCGCCAGCAGCGCGTTTGGGACTAGCGGTACCTACGAGCAGTACTTC
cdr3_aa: CASSAFGTSGTYEQYF

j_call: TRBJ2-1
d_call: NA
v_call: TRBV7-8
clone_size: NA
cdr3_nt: TGTGCCAGCAGCCCGCAGAGGAGCTGGCAGTTCTTC
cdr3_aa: CASSPQRSWQFF

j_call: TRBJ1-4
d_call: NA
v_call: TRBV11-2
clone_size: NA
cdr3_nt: TGTGCCAGCAGCTTAGGGGTTCGGGGTTGGGAAAAACTGTTTTTT
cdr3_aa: CASSLGVRGWEKLFF

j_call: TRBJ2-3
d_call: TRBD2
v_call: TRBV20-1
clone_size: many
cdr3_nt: TGCAGTGCTAGTCGGGCTAGCGGGATGGATACGCAGTATTTT
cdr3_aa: CSASRASGMDTQYF

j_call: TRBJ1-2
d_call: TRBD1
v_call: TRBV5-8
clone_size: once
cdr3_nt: TGTGCCAGCAGCTTGCATCGACAGGGGGACTATGGCTACACCTTC
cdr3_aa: CASSLHRQGDYGYTF